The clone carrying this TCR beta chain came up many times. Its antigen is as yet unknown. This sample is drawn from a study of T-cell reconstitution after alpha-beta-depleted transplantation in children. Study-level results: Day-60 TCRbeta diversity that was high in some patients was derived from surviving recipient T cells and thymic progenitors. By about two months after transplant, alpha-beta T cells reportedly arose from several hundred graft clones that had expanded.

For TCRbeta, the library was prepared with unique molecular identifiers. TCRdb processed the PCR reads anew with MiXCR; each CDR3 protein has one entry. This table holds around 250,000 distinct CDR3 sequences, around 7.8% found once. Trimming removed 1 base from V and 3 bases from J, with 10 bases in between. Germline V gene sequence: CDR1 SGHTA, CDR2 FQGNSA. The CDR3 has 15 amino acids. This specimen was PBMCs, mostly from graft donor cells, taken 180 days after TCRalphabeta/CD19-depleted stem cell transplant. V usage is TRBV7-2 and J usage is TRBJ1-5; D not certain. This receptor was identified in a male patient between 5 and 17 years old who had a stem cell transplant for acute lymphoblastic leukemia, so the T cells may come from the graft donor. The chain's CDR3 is CASSLDAGPNQPQHF. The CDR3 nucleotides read TGTGCCAGCAGCTTAGACGCAGGCCCCAATCAGCCCCAGCATTTT.